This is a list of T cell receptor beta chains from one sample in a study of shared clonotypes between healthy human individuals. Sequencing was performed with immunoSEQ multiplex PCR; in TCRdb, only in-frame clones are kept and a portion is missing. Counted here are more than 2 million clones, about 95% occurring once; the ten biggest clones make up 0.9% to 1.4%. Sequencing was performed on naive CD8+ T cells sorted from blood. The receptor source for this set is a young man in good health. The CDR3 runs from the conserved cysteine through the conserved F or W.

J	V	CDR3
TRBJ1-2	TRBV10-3	CAAEPGTGGYGYTF
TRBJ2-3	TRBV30	CAWSDRFGTDTQYF
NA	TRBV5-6	CASSLVVGLSTYEQYF
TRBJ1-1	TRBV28	CASSPTGGDTEAFF
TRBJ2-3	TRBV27	CASSGLAGGTDTQYF
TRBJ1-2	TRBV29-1	CSVEESGNYGYTF
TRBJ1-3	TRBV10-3	CASFQGFSSGNTIYF
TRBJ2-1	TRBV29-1	CSVEKGGNEQFF
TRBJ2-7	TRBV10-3	CAISALDRGGLEQYF
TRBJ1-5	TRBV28	CASSFSSNQPQHF
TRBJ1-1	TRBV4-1	CASSPIRAHTEAFF
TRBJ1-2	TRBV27	CASAVGQGWNGYTF
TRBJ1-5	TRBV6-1	CASRGDTYSNQPQHF
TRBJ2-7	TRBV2	CASSRTSGYEQYF
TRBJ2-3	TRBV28	CASSLYSGVTSDTQYF
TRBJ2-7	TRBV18	CASSSDRGNYEQYF
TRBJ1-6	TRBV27	CASSWSLGDYNSPLHF
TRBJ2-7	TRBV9	CASSAGTGATYEQYF
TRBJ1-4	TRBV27	CASSLRGSEKLFF
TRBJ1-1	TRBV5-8	CASSFQGDTEAFF
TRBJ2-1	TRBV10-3	CAISERLAEANEQFF
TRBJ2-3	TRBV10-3	CATKPVTSSTDTQYF
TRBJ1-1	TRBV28	CASSLRGLNTEAFF
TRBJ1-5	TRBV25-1	CASSDRDTLFNQPQHF
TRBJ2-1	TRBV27	CASNSLASNEQFF
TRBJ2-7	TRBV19	CASSIVDKGVYEQYF
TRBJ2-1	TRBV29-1	CSVEPWTSTGEQFF
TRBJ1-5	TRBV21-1	CASRKGQACQPQHF
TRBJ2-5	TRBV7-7	CASSLAGSWQETQYF
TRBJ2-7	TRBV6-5	CASSYFAGGAYEQYF
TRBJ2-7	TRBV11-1	CASIPEQYF
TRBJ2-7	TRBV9	CASSVGGYSYEQYF
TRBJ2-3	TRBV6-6	CASTLADTQYF
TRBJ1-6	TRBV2	CASKGGIGSPLHF
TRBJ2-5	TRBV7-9	CASSLADSHQETQYF
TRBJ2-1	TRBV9	CASSPEGTPAGEQFF
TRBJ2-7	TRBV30	CAWSPPGWDEQYF
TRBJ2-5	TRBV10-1	CASSEGLAGGEETQYF
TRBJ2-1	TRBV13	CASSPSDPPYNEQFF
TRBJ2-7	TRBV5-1	CASSLSSSYEQYF
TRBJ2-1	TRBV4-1	CASSQVPGQYNEQFF
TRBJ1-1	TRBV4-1	CASSQDGASGRAFF
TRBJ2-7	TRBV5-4	CASSYGLATSYEQYF
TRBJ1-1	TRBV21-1	CASSPSDRGARWTEAFF
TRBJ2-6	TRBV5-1	CASSLGGSTGANVLTF
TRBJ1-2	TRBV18	CASSPPKGWDYGYTF
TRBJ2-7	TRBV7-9	CASSLVTGITYEQYF
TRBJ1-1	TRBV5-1	CASSRTVNTEAFF
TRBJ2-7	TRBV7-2	CASSLEPQWSSYEQYF
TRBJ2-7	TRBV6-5	CASSWRRSYEQYF
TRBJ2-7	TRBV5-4	CASSLGGGYEQYF
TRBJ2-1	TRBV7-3	CASSLDTGGYSYNEQFF
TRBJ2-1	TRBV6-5	CASGILQSYNEQFF
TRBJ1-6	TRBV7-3	CASSFLGLDRAAYNSPLHF
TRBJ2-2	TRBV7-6	CASSFWRAETGELFF